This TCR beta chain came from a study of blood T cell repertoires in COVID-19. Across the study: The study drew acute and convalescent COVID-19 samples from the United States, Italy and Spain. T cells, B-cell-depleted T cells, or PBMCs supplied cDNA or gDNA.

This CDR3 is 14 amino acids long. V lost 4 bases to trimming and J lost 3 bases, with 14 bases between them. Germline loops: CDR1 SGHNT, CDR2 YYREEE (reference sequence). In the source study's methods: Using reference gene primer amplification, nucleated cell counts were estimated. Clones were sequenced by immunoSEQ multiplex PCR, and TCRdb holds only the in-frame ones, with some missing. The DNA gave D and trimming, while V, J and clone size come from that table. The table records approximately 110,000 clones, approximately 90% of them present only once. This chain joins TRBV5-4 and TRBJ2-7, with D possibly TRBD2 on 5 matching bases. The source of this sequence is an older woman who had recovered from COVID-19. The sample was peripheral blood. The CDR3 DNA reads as TGTGCCAGCAGCCGACCCGGGGAGTACTACGAGCAGTACTTC. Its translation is CASSRPGEYYEQYF. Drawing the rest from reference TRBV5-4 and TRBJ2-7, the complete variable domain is ETGVTQSPTHLIKTRGQQVTLRCSSQSGHNTVSWYQQALGQGPQFIFQYYREEENGRGNFPPRFSGLQFPNYSSELNVNALELDDSALYLCASSRPGEYYEQYFGPGTRLTVT.